Only a few counts were recorded for the clone carrying this T cell receptor beta chain. These data belong to a study of cytomegalovirus exposure and HLA in healthy donors. PCR used 60 Vbeta primers and 13 Jbeta primers. TCRdb's table, derived via immunoSEQ multiplex PCR, lists solely in-frame clones and lacks some. The sample yields about 100,000 clones, over 65% seen once. Germline CDR1 is MNHNS and CDR2 is SASEGT. The J segment lost 8 bases and the V segment lost 7 bases, leaving 10 bases of the junction unmatched. CDR3 length: 13 residues. Sequencing was performed on PBMCs. The clonotype comes from an older woman in good health and CMV-seronegative. J is TRBJ1-1 and V is TRBV6-1; 7 bases agree with TRBD1. The CDR3 bases are TGTGCCAGCATGACCCAGGGGGGTAGGGAAGCTTTCTTT. Its protein is CASMTQGGREAFF.